The present TCR beta chain was sequenced within a study of cytomegalovirus exposure and HLA in healthy donors. 13 Jbeta primers and 60 Vbeta primers were used for the PCR. The protocol was immunoSEQ multiplex PCR, while the TCRdb copy is restricted to in-frame clones and leaves out a portion. The table has 95,000 to 150,000 clones, around 78% seen once; the top ten hold approximately 3.9%. Looked up from germline, CDR1 is SGHVT and CDR2 is SQSDAQ. This CDR3 has 18 amino acids. V lost 3 bases and J lost 10, with 25 bases in between. The gene calls are TRBV7-4 and TRBJ1-6, with unresolved D. This clonotype was obtained from a man in his forties in good health and CMV-seronegative. The sequenced sample consisted of PBMCs. CDR3 region: CASSFGSNHTALWSPLHF. The CDR3 nucleotides read TGTGCCAGCAGCTTTGGTTCGAACCACACAGCCTTATGGTCACCCCTCCACTTT.